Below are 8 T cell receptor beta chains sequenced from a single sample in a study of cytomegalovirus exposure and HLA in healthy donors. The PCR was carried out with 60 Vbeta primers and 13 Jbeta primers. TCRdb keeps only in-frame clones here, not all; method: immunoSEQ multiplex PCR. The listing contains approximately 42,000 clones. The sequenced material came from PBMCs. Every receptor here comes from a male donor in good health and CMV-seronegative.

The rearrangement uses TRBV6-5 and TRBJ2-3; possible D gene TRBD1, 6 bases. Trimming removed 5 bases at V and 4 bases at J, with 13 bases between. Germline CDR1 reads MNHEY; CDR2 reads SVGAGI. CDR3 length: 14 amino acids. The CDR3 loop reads CASSRTVGADTQYF. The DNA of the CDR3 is TGTGCCAGCAGTCGGACAGTCGGGGCAGATACGCAGTATTTT.

The CDR3 sequence: CASSWGQGGEQYF. DNA of the CDR3: TGTGCCAGCAGTTGGGGACAGGGGGGCGAGCAGTACTTC. The chain links TRBV25-1 to TRBJ2-7; TRBD1 matches 11 bases. Germline trimming cut 5 bases from V and 6 bases from J; bases unmatched to any gene: 3. The CDR3 spans 13 residues. CDR1 is MGHDK, CDR2 SYGVNS, per germline.

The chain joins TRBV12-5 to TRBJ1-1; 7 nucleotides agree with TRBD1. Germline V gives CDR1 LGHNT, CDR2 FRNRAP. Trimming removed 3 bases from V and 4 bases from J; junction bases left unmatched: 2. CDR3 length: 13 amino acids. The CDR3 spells CASGFPGGTEAFF. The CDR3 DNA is TGTGCTAGTGGTTTCCCAGGGGGCACTGAAGCTTTCTTT.

As DNA, the CDR3 is TGTGCCTGGAGTCCGCCTCTAGCGGACCCCGGGCACGAGCAGTACTTC. Amino acids: CAWSPPLADPGHEQYF. The chain is built from TRBV30 and TRBJ2-7; 7 nucleotides agree with TRBD2. The V and J ends lost 2 bases and 5 bases, in that order; junction bases with no gene match: 15. CDR1 is GTSNPN, CDR2 SVGIG, per germline (reference sequence). The CDR3 has 16 residues.

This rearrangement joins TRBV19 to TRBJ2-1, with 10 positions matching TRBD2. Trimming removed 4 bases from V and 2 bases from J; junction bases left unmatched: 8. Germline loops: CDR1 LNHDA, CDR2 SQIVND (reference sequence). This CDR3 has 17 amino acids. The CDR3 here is CASSNPSGSPTYNEQFF. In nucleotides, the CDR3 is TGTGCCAGTAGTAACCCTAGCGGGAGTCCCACCTACAATGAGCAGTTCTTC.

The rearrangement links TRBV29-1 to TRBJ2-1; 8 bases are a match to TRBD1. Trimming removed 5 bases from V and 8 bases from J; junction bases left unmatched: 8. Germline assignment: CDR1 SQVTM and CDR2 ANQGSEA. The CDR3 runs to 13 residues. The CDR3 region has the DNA TGCAGCGTTCGGGGCAGGGGGCTAGATGAGCAGTTCTTC. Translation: CSVRGRGLDEQFF.

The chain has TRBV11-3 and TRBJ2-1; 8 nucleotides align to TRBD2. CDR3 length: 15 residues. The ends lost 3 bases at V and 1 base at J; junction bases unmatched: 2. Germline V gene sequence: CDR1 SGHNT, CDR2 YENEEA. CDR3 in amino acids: CASSFSGSSYNEQFF. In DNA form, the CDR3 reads TGTGCCAGCAGCTTCAGCGGGAGTTCCTACAATGAGCAGTTCTTC.

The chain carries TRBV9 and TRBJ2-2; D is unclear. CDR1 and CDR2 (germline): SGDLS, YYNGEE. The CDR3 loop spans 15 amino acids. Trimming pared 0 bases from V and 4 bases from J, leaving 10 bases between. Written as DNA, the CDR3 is TGTGCCAGCAGCGTAGGAGCGCTCGGCACCGGGGAGCTGTTTTTT. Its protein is CASSVGALGTGELFF.